These 11 T cell receptor beta chains originate from one sample sequenced in a study of blood T cell repertoires in COVID-19. TCRdb's copy holds only in-frame clones and misses some; the assay was immunoSEQ multiplex PCR. The sample includes more than 300,000 clones, about nine tenths of them seen just once. The sequencing input was peripheral blood. These receptors were obtained from a woman under 40 with COVID-19, enrolled during active disease.

This clone was seen a single time. This chain uses TRBV6-4 with TRBJ1-5; TRBD1 matches at 7 bases. The CDR3 is 19 amino acids. Germline V gene data show CDR1 as MRHNA and CDR2 as SNTAGT. V dropped 2 bases and J dropped 3; count of bases not matched to a gene: 16. CDR3 in amino acids: CASSDNGTAKLGNNQPQHF. CDR3 bases: TGTGCCAGCAGTGACAACGGGACAGCTAAGCTAGGGAACAATCAGCCCCAGCATTTT.

The chain is built from TRBV19 and TRBJ2-1, with D tentatively TRBD2 (5 bases). The CDR3 runs 13 residues. Trimming cost V 5 bases and J 8 bases, with 13 bases left between them. Germline V gives CDR1 LNHDA, CDR2 SQIVND (reference sequence). The DNA of the CDR3 is TGTGCCAGTAGTCGTACTAGTTGGCATGAGCAGTTCTTC. This gives the protein CASSRTSWHEQFF.

V and J are TRBV4-1 and TRBJ1-2; D is unresolved. Trimming cost V 0 bases and J 0 bases, with 5 bases left between them. This CDR3 contains 14 residues. Per the germline V gene, CDR1 is MGHRA and CDR2 is YSYEKL. The CDR3 region is CASSQESANYGYTF. For the CDR3, the DNA is TGCGCCAGCAGCCAAGAATCGGCTAACTATGGCTACACCTTC.

The rearrangement joins TRBV19 to TRBJ1-1, with D possibly matching TRBD1 (5 bases). The V end was cut by 6 bases, the J end by 1 base, with 9 bases between. This CDR3 spans 13 amino acids. Germline CDR1 reads LNHDA; CDR2 reads SQIVND (reference sequence). The DNA of the CDR3 is TGTGCCAGTAGATACGGACAGAACACTGAAGCTTTCTTT. It specifies CASRYGQNTEAFF. The complete variable domain, with remaining parts taken from reference TRBV19 and TRBJ1-1, reads DGGITQSPKYLFRKEGQNVTLSCEQNLNHDAMYWYRQDPGQGLRLIYYSQIVNDFQKGDIAEGYSVSREKKESFPLTVTSAQKNPTAFYLCASRYGQNTEAFFGQGTRLTVV.

The chain employs TRBV2 and TRBJ1-5; no clear D gene. The V gene lost 4 bases and the J gene lost 2 bases, with 9 bases spanning the gap. From germline, CDR1 is SNHLY and CDR2 FYNNEI. This CDR3 comprises 14 residues. As DNA, the CDR3 is TGTGCCAGCAGTGCCGCGGGAGGCAATCAGCCCCAGCATTTT. Protein sequence: CASSAAGGNQPQHF. Drawing the rest from reference TRBV2 and TRBJ1-5, the complete variable domain is EPEVTQTPSHQVTQMGQEVILRCVPISNHLYFYWYRQILGQKVEFLVSFYNNEISEKSEIFDDQFSVERPDGSNFTLKIRSTKLEDSAMYFCASSAAGGNQPQHFGDGTRLSIL.

This rearrangement joins TRBV10-3 to TRBJ1-3, with 10 bases matching TRBD1. Germline CDR1 reads ENHRY; CDR2 reads SYGVKD. The CDR3 has 16 amino acids. V was clipped by 5 bases and J by 5 bases; unmatched bases: 9. The CDR3 region has the DNA TGTGCCATCAGTACCGGGACAGGGGAAACAAGAAACACCATATATTTT. It encodes CAISTGTGETRNTIYF.

V usage is TRBV19 and J usage is TRBJ1-5; TRBD1 might be the D (6 bases). The CDR3 sequence is 14 residues long. Germline V gives CDR1 LNHDA, CDR2 SQIVND (reference sequence). The V end was cut by 5 bases, the J end by 11 bases, with 19 bases between. The CDR3 DNA reads as TGTGCCAGTAGTCCTCGACAGGACGGAGCTACCCAGCATTTT. Its protein is CASSPRQDGATQHF.

The CDR3 DNA sequence: TGTGCCAGCAGTTACCTGGACAGGGTGGATGGCTACACCTTC. It translates to CASSYLDRVDGYTF. V is TRBV6-5 and J is TRBJ1-2; 8 bases map to TRBD1. The V gene's germline CDR1 is MNHEY and CDR2 SVGAGI. This CDR3 contains 14 residues. J gave up 6 bases and V 2 bases, and 5 bases lay outside the gene matches.

This clone was counted a single time. The J gene is TRBJ1-6, the V gene TRBV27; D perhaps matches TRBD1 (6 bases). The CDR3 runs 15 residues. With 2 bases removed from V and 7 bases from J, the gap between germline ends came to 12 bases. Germline V gene lookup returns CDR1 MNHEY and CDR2 SMNVEV (reference sequence). CDR3 nucleotides: TGTGCCAGCAGTTTAGCTCTACAGGGAAATTCACCCCTCCACTTT. Protein product: CASSLALQGNSPLHF.

The chain recombines TRBV18 with TRBJ1-1; weak D call: TRBD1 (6 bases). The CDR3 contains 13 residues. The V gene's germline CDR1 is KGHSH and CDR2 LQKENI. V dropped 1 base and J dropped 8 bases, with 11 bases sitting between them. The CDR3 DNA reads as TGTGCCAGCTCACCACTACAAGACAGGGAAGCTTTCTTT. Encoded protein: CASSPLQDREAFF.

This chain uses TRBV6-5 with TRBJ2-2; the D gene is possibly TRBD1 (6 bases). Germline V lookup: CDR1 MNHEY, CDR2 SVGAGI. Trimming left V 6 bases short and J 3 bases short, with 11 bases between. The CDR3 length is 14 residues. CDR3: CASRGTYHTGELFF. CDR3 coding DNA: TGTGCCAGCAGGGGGACATACCACACCGGGGAGCTGTTTTTT.